This is a list of T cell receptor beta chains from one sample in a study of neurological immune-mediated disorders. TCRdb redid the calling of the 5' RACE reads with MiXCR, one entry per CDR3 protein. The data contain more than 75,000 distinct CDR3 sequences, around 3.6% of them singletons. The sample consisted of PBMCs. The receptors originated from a woman aged 45-65 years with multiple sclerosis. The CDR3 runs from the conserved cysteine through the conserved F or W. A D gene is named only where the DNA matches it firmly. Only part of the rows carry a size: once, few, many, or a class if the clone is expanded.

TGCGCCAGCAGCTTAAGCGTAGGAGTCCCGGATACGCAGTATTTT	CASSLSVGVPDTQYF	TRBV5-1	TRBJ2-3	NA	many
TGTGCCAGCAGCGTGTTGCCTAGCGGGGGATCAGAGACCCAGTACTTC	CASSVLPSGGSETQYF	TRBV9	TRBJ2-5	TRBD2	many
TGCAGTGCCACACCTAGCGGGGGGGCCACCGGGGAGCTGTTTTTT	CSATPSGGATGELFF	TRBV20-1	TRBJ2-2	TRBD2	many
TGTGCCAGCAGCCCCAGCCCAGCGGGGGGTCATGAGCAGTACTTC	CASSPSPAGGHEQYF	TRBV7-2	TRBJ2-7	TRBD2	many
TGCGCCAGCAGCCCGGGACGGTCGTCAACTAATGAAAAACTGTTTTTT	CASSPGRSSTNEKLFF	TRBV5-1	TRBJ1-4	NA	many
TGTGCCAGCAGTCCTAACTTCGACAGGGTGGGCCAAGAGACCCAGTACTTC	CASSPNFDRVGQETQYF	TRBV12-3/TRBV12-4	TRBJ2-5	TRBD1	many
TGTGCCAGCAGCACTCACAGGGTGGGCGAGCAGTACTTC	CASSTHRVGEQYF	TRBV7-2	TRBJ2-7	NA	many
TGTGCCAGCAGTGAAAGAACAGTCAAGTTTCAAACCCTCCACTTT	CASSERTVKFQTLHF	TRBV2	TRBJ1-6	NA	NA
TGTGCCAGCAGCCAAAGGTCTGGGGCCAACGTCCTGACTTTC	CASSQRSGANVLTF	TRBV3-1	TRBJ2-6	NA	many
TGCAGTGCTACCAGACAGGGGAGGAATGAAAAACTGTTTTTT	CSATRQGRNEKLFF	TRBV20-1	TRBJ1-4	TRBD1	many
TGTGCCAGCAGCAACTTGTTGGGGGACTATGGCTACACCTTC	CASSNLLGDYGYTF	TRBV7-2	TRBJ1-2	NA	many
TGTGCCAGCAGCCAAGGTGGGCGTGGCTACACCTTC	CASSQGGRGYTF	TRBV3-1	TRBJ1-2	NA	many
TGTGCCAGCAGCGCACCGGGAACCCGCTCCTACAATGAGCAGTTCTTC	CASSAPGTRSYNEQFF	TRBV9	TRBJ2-1	NA	many
TGTGCCACCAGTGATTTCCTTGGCTACGAGCAGTACTTC	CATSDFLGYEQYF	TRBV24-1	TRBJ2-7	NA	many
TGTGCCAGCAGCTTACTTGACAGGACTGGAGACAATGAGCAGTTCTTC	CASSLLDRTGDNEQFF	TRBV7-2	TRBJ2-1	NA	many
TGTGCCAGCAGTCCAGAGGATTATAGCAATCAGCCCCAGCATTTT	CASSPEDYSNQPQHF	TRBV7-2	TRBJ1-5	NA	NA
TGTGCCAGCAGCTTGCGGGGCAGGGAAACAGATACGCAGTATTTT	CASSLRGRETDTQYF	TRBV7-2	TRBJ2-3	NA	many
TGTGCCAGCAGTTACTCCTTCGGGACTGCTGAAGCTTTCTTT	CASSYSFGTAEAFF	TRBV6-6	TRBJ1-1	NA	many
TGTGCCAGCAGGACAGTAAACATGAACACTGAAGCTTTCTTT	CASRTVNMNTEAFF	TRBV12-3/TRBV12-4	TRBJ1-1	NA	many
TGTGCCAGCAGCTTAGGGGCAGGGGGGGAGACCCAGTACTTC	CASSLGAGGETQYF	TRBV7-2	TRBJ2-5	NA	many
TGTGCCAGCAGCTTAGGGGACGGGAATCAGCCCCAGCATTTT	CASSLGDGNQPQHF	TRBV7-9	TRBJ1-5	NA	many
TGTGCCAGCAGCCTCTATAGCGGCGAAGAGACCCAGTACTTC	CASSLYSGEETQYF	TRBV12-3/TRBV12-4	TRBJ2-5	NA	many
TGTGCCAGCAGCCAAGATCTGAATCAGCCCCAGCATTTT	CASSQDLNQPQHF	TRBV3-1	TRBJ1-5	NA	many
TGTGCCAGCAGTCTTAGCGGGGGGGCTGAGACCCAGTACTTC	CASSLSGGAETQYF	TRBV12-3/TRBV12-4	TRBJ2-5	TRBD2	many
TGTGCCAGCACTCCCGGGACAGGCGCTGAAAAACTGTTTTTT	CASTPGTGAEKLFF	TRBV7-6	TRBJ1-4	TRBD1	many
TGTGCTAGCAGCTTCGACAGGGACAATGAGCAGTTCTTC	CASSFDRDNEQFF	TRBV7-7	TRBJ2-1	TRBD1	many
TGTGCCAGCAGTGCTCTCTCCAGCGGGGGTAATGAGCAGTTCTTC	CASSALSSGGNEQFF	TRBV6-2/TRBV6-3	TRBJ2-1	TRBD2	many
TGTGCCAGCAGCGCCGCCCCAAAAGATACGCAGTATTTT	CASSAAPKDTQYF	TRBV5-6	TRBJ2-3	NA	many
TGTGCCAGCAGCTTTAGCGGGGCCGTGGAGCAGTACTTC	CASSFSGAVEQYF	TRBV7-2	TRBJ2-7	TRBD2	many
TGCGCCAGCAGCCTTCCCCGACAGGGACGCTATGGCTACACCTTC	CASSLPRQGRYGYTF	TRBV4-1	TRBJ1-2	TRBD1	NA
TGCGCCAGCAGCAAGAATCAAGAGACCCAGTACTTC	CASSKNQETQYF	TRBV5-1	TRBJ2-5	NA	many
TGTGCCAGCAGCTTGGAACTAGCGGTAGATACGCAGTATTTT	CASSLELAVDTQYF	TRBV5-5	TRBJ2-3	TRBD2	NA
TGTGCCAGCAGACAACGGGGGGGACCCACAGATACGCAGTATTTT	CASRQRGGPTDTQYF	TRBV7-9	TRBJ2-3	TRBD2	medium-sized
TGTGCCACCAGCAGAGACCCGGGCTCGTACGAGCAGTACTTC	CATSRDPGSYEQYF	TRBV15	TRBJ2-7	NA	many
TGCAGTGCTAGGGAGGGGATTAATTCACCCCTCCACTTT	CSAREGINSPLHF	TRBV20-1	TRBJ1-6	NA	many
TGTGCCAGCAGTTACTCCCACGCAACCGCGAACACCGGGGAGCTGTTTTTT	CASSYSHATANTGELFF	TRBV6-5	TRBJ2-2	NA	many
TGTGCCAGCAGCCCCGGGACTAGCGGGGGGCCCACCGGGGAGCTGTTTTTT	CASSPGTSGGPTGELFF	TRBV6-5	TRBJ2-2	TRBD2	many
TGTGCCAGCAGCTCCTTAGGAGAGACTAGCAATCAGCCCCAGCATTTT	CASSSLGETSNQPQHF	TRBV5-6	TRBJ1-5	NA	many
TGCAGTGCTAGTGGGTCAGCGGGGGTCCCGAGGGAGTTCTTC	CSASGSAGVPREFF	TRBV20-1	TRBJ2-1	TRBD2	many
TGTGCCACCAGCTCGGGTCGGGGGGGGTCTAATGAAAAACTGTTTTTT	CATSSGRGGSNEKLFF	TRBV15	TRBJ1-4	NA	many
TGTGCCAGCAGTTTATTTCTAGGGGGAGAGACCCAGTACTTC	CASSLFLGGETQYF	TRBV27	TRBJ2-5	NA	many
TGTGCCAGCTCACCTACAGGGGCTAGCACAGATACGCAGTATTTT	CASSPTGASTDTQYF	TRBV12-3/TRBV12-4	TRBJ2-3	TRBD1	many
TGCGCCAGCAGCTTTGGTCCAGGGGGCACTGAAGCTTTCTTT	CASSFGPGGTEAFF	TRBV5-1	TRBJ1-1	TRBD1	many
TGTGCCAGCAAATACAGGGGGCTAACAGATACGCAGTATTTT	CASKYRGLTDTQYF	TRBV12-3/TRBV12-4	TRBJ2-3	TRBD1	many
TGCAGTGCTACCCCCAGCGGGGGGGTTACCGGGGAGCTGTTTTTT	CSATPSGGVTGELFF	TRBV20-1	TRBJ2-2	TRBD2	NA
TGTGCCAGCAGCCGCAACCCCCGGACTAGCGGGGGTACAGATACGCAGTATTTT	CASSRNPRTSGGTDTQYF	TRBV7-9	TRBJ2-3	TRBD2	many
TGTGCCAGCAGCTTAGAGACAGCCCAAGAGACCCAGTACTTC	CASSLETAQETQYF	TRBV7-9	TRBJ2-5	NA	many
TGCAGTGCTAGGCCCTACAGAGCCTCTGGGGCCAACGTCCTGACTTTC	CSARPYRASGANVLTF	TRBV20-1	TRBJ2-6	NA	many
TGTGCCAGCAGCGTAGGGGGAATGCTGTCTGAAGCTTTCTTT	CASSVGGMLSEAFF	TRBV9	TRBJ1-1	NA	NA
TGCAGTGCTTCACGAACGGGCGGGAACACCATATATTTT	CSASRTGGNTIYF	TRBV20-1	TRBJ1-3	NA	many
TGTGCCAGCAGCGGAAGAGCCCGGGACTCCTTCACAGATACGCAGTATTTT	CASSGRARDSFTDTQYF	TRBV11-2	TRBJ2-3	NA	NA
TGTGCCAGCAGCGCCGGGACCGCCTATCGCGAGCAGTACTTC	CASSAGTAYREQYF	TRBV9	TRBJ2-7	NA	many
TGCGCCAGCAGCTTGGGACTAGCGGCAGGGGATGAGCAGTTCTTC	CASSLGLAAGDEQFF	TRBV5-1	TRBJ2-1	TRBD2	many
TGTGCCAGCAACCAAGACAGGGGGCCTTATGGCTACACCTTC	CASNQDRGPYGYTF	TRBV7-9	TRBJ1-2	TRBD1	NA
TGTGCCAGCAGCTTTACGGCAGCCACCTACGAGCAGTACTTC	CASSFTAATYEQYF	TRBV5-6	TRBJ2-7	NA	NA